This record looks at one T cell receptor beta chain sequence and its context. Its antigen remains undetermined. The record has no base qualities; no much larger clone is one base away. The sample is drawn from a study of T-cell memory formation after mild COVID-19 (dated by TCRdb to the early 2020s). For the study in its entirety: TCR sequence clusters from the two donors were found to be largely donor specific. Longitudinal TCRalpha and TCRbeta repertoire sequencing tracked T-cell clones expanding and contracting after mild COVID-19 in a couple of donors. The cohort comprised two young, previously healthy adult volunteers, one female and one male. Paper-wide results and their limitations: The second-wave clones that peaked on day 37 were not confirmed to be SARS-CoV-2 specific. The study included only two mild cases, and larger cohorts that include severe cases with pre-infection samples were judged to be necessary. Contracting CD4+ clones were found mainly in CM and EM memory subsets, while CD8+ clones were enriched in EMRA. Clones contracting from day 15 to 85 had balanced CD4/CD8 phenotypes, while a second wave expanding from day 15 to 37 was biased towards CD4+. Some responding clones were detected in pre-infection memory, which suggested that pre-existing cross-reactive memory T cells had joined the SARS-CoV-2 response.

Ficoll-Paque density gradient centrifugation was used to isolate PBMCs. V sheds 2 bases and J sheds 0 bases, leaving 9 bases between their ends. The CDR3 sequence holds 16 residues, the cysteine and phenylalanine included. CDR3 DNA is the only sequence kept; it has 48 bases, read in frame from the first base. Looking up the germline V gene yields CDR1 SGHDT and CDR2 YYEEEE. TCRdb shows the sequencer as Illumina NovaSeq 6000. TCRalpha and TCRbeta cDNA libraries were built by 5'RACE with constant-segment primers, adding sample barcodes and unique molecular identifiers. RNA was extracted from every sample with Trizol reagent. Amplification of the libraries took two PCR steps, and the second step added a second sample barcode plus Illumina TruSeq adapters. Libraries were sequenced on an Illumina NovaSeq with 2 x 150 bp paired-end reads. The paper's data handling went like this. Demultiplexing of reads and collapsing into UMI-guided consensus sequences were performed with migec v1.2.7. Using mixcr v2.1.11, UMI consensuses were aligned to TRA and TRB V and J templates and then assembled into clonotypes. A clonotype was counted as expanded or contracted only when both edgeR and NoisET called the clonotype significant, with the noise models trained on biological replicates. edgeR calls used a false discovery rate-adjusted p below 0.01 and a log2 fold-change threshold of 1. As an exploratory analysis of dynamics, max-normalized trajectories of the 1000 most abundant clonotypes were examined with PCA combined with hierarchical clustering. The CD4 or CD8 phenotype of responding clones was assigned using the separately sequenced CD4+ and CD8+ repertoires. The public reads were reprocessed in TCRdb via fastp at Q25 and MiXCR, keeping in-frame beta chains. Rows merge per CDR3 protein into single entries with the most common DNA and genes. The V and J calls and clone size come from TCRdb's table, not from the authors' own analysis. For this sample there are 250,000 or so distinct CDR3 sequences; 18% appear just once. The ten biggest clones cover more than 20% of the sample.

The sample comprised PBMCs or a T cell subset sorted from them (not recorded which). This sequence was found in a man aged 18 to 30 who had mild COVID-19 (a few samples of this study predate the infection). The sample titles of this study are shuffled in the database, so cell type and time point are left out; the donor was told from shared clones. Rearrangement joined TRBV5-6 to TRBJ1-6; the D gene cannot be resolved reliably. The nucleotides read TGTGCCAGCAGCTTATCGGGTGGCTCCTATAATTCACCCCTCCACTTT. Its translation reads: CASSLSGGSYNSPLHF.